One sample yielded the 3 T cell receptor beta chains listed below, sequenced in a study of control samples from healthy donors and cancer patients. The table came from immunoSEQ multiplex PCR; TCRdb's copy has only in-frame clones and leaves some out. The sample consists of 170,000 or so clones, about 94% of them appearing once. The sequenced sample was blood. Receptors originate from a woman in her thirties or forties in good health.

The V gene is TRBV7-2, the J gene TRBJ2-7, with TRBD1 as a possible D gene (5 bases). Germline V gene lookup returns CDR1 SGHTA and CDR2 FQGNSA. V was clipped by 5 bases and J by 3 bases, with 20 bases between them. The CDR3 has 16 residues. For the CDR3, the DNA is TGTGCCAGCAGCGAAGGACATTCCCTCGTAATCTACGAGCAGTACTTC. It translates to CASSEGHSLVIYEQYF.

The chain uses TRBV19 and TRBJ1-1, with TRBD1 as a possible D gene (6 bases). The germline V and J ends were trimmed by 6 bases and 1 base, with 15 bases remaining between them. Germline V CDR1 and CDR2: LNHDA, SQIVND (reference sequence). This CDR3 contains 15 residues. The CDR3 DNA sequence: TGTGCCAGTAGGCTTCCCGGACAGAGGAACACTGAAGCTTTCTTT. It yields the protein CASRLPGQRNTEAFF.

The rearrangement joins TRBV7-3 to TRBJ2-3; TRBD2 aligns across 14 bases. The germline CDR1 and CDR2 sequences are SGHTA and FQGTGA. CDR3 size: 17 residues. V shed 2 bases, J shed 4 bases, and the junction held 5 bases outside the gene matches. The CDR3 sequence is CASSLRGLAGGSDTQYF. The CDR3, as DNA: TGTGCCAGCAGCTTACGCGGACTAGCGGGGGGCTCAGATACGCAGTATTTT. The variable domain in full, with the rest retrieved from reference TRBV7-3 and TRBJ2-3, is GAGVSQTPSNKVTEKGKYVELRCDPISGHTALYWYRQSLGQGPEFLIYFQGTGAADDSGLPNDRFFAVRPEGSVSTLKIQRTERGDSAVYLCASSLRGLAGGSDTQYFGPGTRLTVL.